The 16 T cell receptor beta chains presented below share a single source sample, sequenced in a study of PD-1 blockade in mismatch repair-deficient tumors. TCRdb's table, derived via immunoSEQ multiplex PCR, lists solely in-frame clones and lacks some. The sample consists of around 120,000 clones, around nine tenths of them appearing once. The sample in question was peripheral blood, obtained just under 74 weeks after starting pembrolizumab. Receptors originate from an adult with mismatch repair-deficient cancer.

The V gene is TRBV29-1, the J gene TRBJ2-3; D is undetermined. The CDR3 length is 13 residues. The V end was cut by 7 bases, the J end by 4 bases, with 15 bases between. Per the germline V gene, CDR1 is SQVTM and CDR2 is ANQGSEA. CDR3 bases: TGCAGCGCTTACGACGGAGACCCAGATACGCAGTATTTT. It is translated as CSAYDGDPDTQYF.

DNA for the CDR3: TGTGCCAGCAGCCCTGCTTCGGGGTATGCCCAAGAGACCCAGTACTTC. Residues: CASSPASGYAQETQYF. The chain carries TRBV28 and TRBJ2-5; D is possibly TRBD2 (5 bases). The germline V and J ends were trimmed by 6 bases and 1 base, with 18 bases remaining between them. This CDR3 is 16 amino acids long. Germline V lookup: CDR1 MDHEN, CDR2 SYDVKM.

The chain employs TRBV7-9 and TRBJ2-7; possible D gene TRBD2, 7 bases. The length of the CDR3 is 13 residues. Trimming cost V 5 bases and J 7 bases, with 15 bases left between them. The germline V gene encodes CDR1 SEHNR and CDR2 FQNEAQ (reference sequence). The CDR3 region has the DNA TGTGCCAGCAGCCCCGAGGGGGGGTGGGAGCAGTACTTC. Translation gives CASSPEGGWEQYF.

This chain links TRBV7-9 with TRBJ2-5; either TRBD1 or TRBD2 may fit D (5 bases each). The end of the DNA fits TRBJ2-7 better, so the J call may be wrong. Germline-derived CDR1 and CDR2 are SEHNR and FQNEAQ (reference sequence). The CDR3 runs 16 residues. In DNA, the CDR3 is TGTGCCAGCAGCTTAGGGGCCGGGACCTTGACCTACGAGCAGTACTTC. It yields the protein CASSLGAGTLTYEQYF.

This chain uses TRBV27 with TRBJ2-7; 9 bases are a match to TRBD1. After removal of 5 bases from V and 0 bases from J, the junction contained 5 bases not matched to a gene. CDR3 length equals 15 residues. Germline CDR1 and CDR2: MNHEY and SMNVEV (reference sequence). The chain's CDR3 is CASSPGTGISYEQYF. The CDR3 nucleotides read TGTGCCAGCAGTCCCGGGACAGGGATCTCCTACGAGCAGTACTTC.

V gene TRBV19 combines with J gene TRBJ2-7, with TRBD2 matching over 9 bases. V trimming: 4 bases; J trimming: 5 bases; junction bases outside the gene matches: 6. CDR1 and CDR2 (germline): LNHDA, SQIVND (reference sequence). This CDR3 spans 14 amino acids. CDR3: CASSTGLAVDEQYF. DNA for the CDR3: TGTGCCAGTAGTACGGGACTAGCTGTAGACGAGCAGTACTTC. The variable domain in full, with the rest retrieved from reference TRBV19 and TRBJ2-7, is DGGITQSPKYLFRKEGQNVTLSCEQNLNHDAMYWYRQDPGQGLRLIYYSQIVNDFQKGDIAEGYSVSREKKESFPLTVTSAQKNPTAFYLCASSTGLAVDEQYFGPGTRLTVT.

V usage is TRBV6-1 and J usage is TRBJ1-5; D is uncertain. Germline values: CDR1 MNHNS, CDR2 SASEGT. The CDR3 spans 13 residues. V dropped 8 bases and J dropped 0 bases, with 8 bases sitting between them. This CDR3 reads CASAGHSNQPQHF. DNA of the CDR3: TGTGCCAGCGCGGGCCATAGCAATCAGCCCCAGCATTTT.

The chain couples TRBV30 to TRBJ2-5, with TRBD2 as a possible D gene (6 bases). The V gene lost 4 bases and the J gene lost 7 bases, with 10 bases spanning the gap. CDR1 is GTSNPN, CDR2 SVGIG, per germline (reference sequence). The CDR3 has 11 amino acids. The CDR3 DNA reads as TGTGCCTGGACGAGGGGAGGGACCCAGTACTTC. It is translated as CAWTRGGTQYF.

The chain uses TRBV7-9 and TRBJ2-3; a weak D match, TRBD1 (5 bases). CDR3 length equals 16 residues. The germline V gene has CDR1 SEHNR and CDR2 FQNEAQ (reference sequence). V was trimmed by 5 bases and J by 3 bases, leaving 18 bases between them. CDR3 sequence: CASSDAGMISTDTQYF. The CDR3 DNA reads as TGTGCCAGCAGCGACGCAGGGATGATAAGTACAGATACGCAGTATTTT. Combining the CDR3 with reference TRBV7-9 and TRBJ2-3 gives the whole variable domain DTGVSQNPRHKITKRGQNVTFRCDPISEHNRLYWYRQTLGQGPEFLTYFQNEAQLEKSRLLSDRFSAERPKGSFSTLEIQRTEQGDSAMYLCASSDAGMISTDTQYFGPGTRLTVL.

The J gene is TRBJ2-7, the V gene TRBV23-1; possibly TRBD1 for D (6 bases). TRBV23-1 is given ORF status, its function remaining uncertain. The CDR3 length is 18 residues. Deletions cut 3 bases from V and 6 bases from J, with 27 bases between. CDR3: CASSHEGVSIYPSFEQYF. The CDR3 DNA is TGCGCCAGCAGTCATGAGGGGGTCTCCATCTATCCCTCTTTCGAGCAGTACTTC.

This chain uses TRBV4-1 with TRBJ1-5; possibly TRBD1 for D (5 bases). The CDR3 spans 17 residues. Looked up from germline, CDR1 is MGHRA and CDR2 is YSYEKL. Trimming stripped 0 bases from V and 0 bases from J, with 12 bases between. Written as DNA, the CDR3 is TGCGCCAGCAGCCAAGATCCCAGTGGACATAGCAATCAGCCCCAGCATTTT. It translates to CASSQDPSGHSNQPQHF.

CDR3 DNA sequence: TGTGCCAGCAGCTTCGTACAAAGTCGGGACACTGAAGCTTTCTTT. Protein sequence: CASSFVQSRDTEAFF. The V and J genes are TRBV11-1 and TRBJ1-1; no clear D. V was pared by 3 bases and J by 3 bases, with 14 bases between. This CDR3 spans 15 amino acids. Germline V CDR1 and CDR2: SGHAT, FQDESV (reference sequence).

The chain combines TRBV19 with TRBJ2-5; the D gene is possibly TRBD1 (6 bases). CDR1 is LNHDA, CDR2 SQIVND, per germline (reference sequence). This CDR3 region has 13 residues. Trimming removed 5 bases at V and 5 bases at J, with 12 bases between. The CDR3 DNA follows: TGTGCCAGTAGTTCCCGCCAGGGGGAGACCCAGTACTTC. Translating gives CASSSRQGETQYF.

The rearrangement joins TRBV4-3 to TRBJ2-1; the match to TRBD2 covers 10 bases. V was pared by 4 bases and J by 1 base, with 16 bases of the junction left unmatched. The CDR3 consists of 20 residues. CDR1 LGHNA and CDR2 YSLEER come from the germline V gene. CDR3 DNA sequence: TGCGCCAGCAGCCCCCTAAAGCCCCCCCTAGCGGGAGCATCCTACAATGAGCAGTTCTTC. This codes for CASSPLKPPLAGASYNEQFF.

The rearrangement joins TRBV5-4 to TRBJ1-2, with 8 bases lining up with TRBD1. The V gene end was trimmed by 0 bases and the J gene end by 0 bases; junction bases not matched to a gene: 4. Germline V CDR1 and CDR2: SGHNT, YYREEE (reference sequence). This CDR3 spans 16 amino acids. CDR3 sequence reads: CASSLGQGLANYGYTF. CDR3 bases: TGTGCCAGCAGCTTGGGACAGGGGCTAGCTAACTATGGCTACACCTTC. Variable domain in full (rest from reference TRBV5-4 and TRBJ1-2): ETGVTQSPTHLIKTRGQQVTLRCSSQSGHNTVSWYQQALGQGPQFIFQYYREEENGRGNFPPRFSGLQFPNYSSELNVNALELDDSALYLCASSLGQGLANYGYTFGSGTRLTVV.

The chain joins TRBV29-1 to TRBJ2-3; 8 nucleotides line up with TRBD1. CDR1 is SQVTM, CDR2 ANQGSEA, per germline. The CDR3 is 14 amino acids. J was trimmed by 3 bases and V by 1 base; bases with no gene match: 3. CDR3 nucleotides: TGCAGCGTTGAAGCCGACAGGGGTACAGATACGCAGTATTTT. Encoded protein: CSVEADRGTDTQYF.